What follows are 10 T cell receptor beta chains derived from one specimen sequenced in a study of blood T cell repertoires in COVID-19. Produced via immunoSEQ multiplex PCR; TCRdb's table is partial and in-frame only. The sample shows about 250,000 clones, 65% to 90% of them seen only once. Input material: PBMCs or T cells enriched from blood (not recorded which). Receptor source: a young man who had recovered from COVID-19.

The chain links TRBV14 to TRBJ1-6; D gene ambiguous. The CDR3 sequence is 14 residues long. V was shortened by 5 bases and J by 10 bases, with 15 bases between the two germline ends. CDR1 and CDR2 from the germline V gene are SGHDN and FVKESK. The CDR3 nucleotides are TGTGCCAGCAGCGCCGGTCTCCCGGGGTCACCCCTCCACTTT. Protein: CASSAGLPGSPLHF.

This sequence joins TRBV19 and TRBJ2-1, with TRBD2 matching over 9 bases. This CDR3 is built from 18 residues. Trimming removed 3 bases from V and 2 bases from J; junction bases left unmatched: 11. From germline, CDR1 is LNHDA and CDR2 SQIVND (reference sequence). CDR3 bases: TGTGCCAGTAGTATTTCGACACTGCGGGAGGGCCCCTACAATGAGCAGTTCTTC. The encoded protein is CASSISTLREGPYNEQFF.

This chain joins TRBV6-2 or TRBV6-3 and TRBJ2-5; 8 bases align to TRBD2. Germline V gene data show CDR1 as MNHEY and CDR2 as SVGEGT. The CDR3 length is 16 residues. After removal of 5 bases from V and 5 bases from J, the junction contained 13 bases not matched to a gene. CDR3 nucleotide sequence: TGTGCCAGCAGTCCCCTGGGAGCGGGAGTAGGGGAGACCCAGTACTTC. It is translated as CASSPLGAGVGETQYF.

This chain uses TRBV19 with TRBJ1-2, with D hard to call. Germline assignment: CDR1 LNHDA and CDR2 SQIVND (reference sequence). The CDR3 covers 14 residues. Trimming took 7 bases from V and 0 from J, leaving 12 bases between them. For the CDR3, the DNA is TGTGCCAGTAAAGCGCACAAGGCTAACTATGGCTACACCTTC. It codes for CASKAHKANYGYTF.

V usage is TRBV3-1 (or the pseudogene TRBV3-2) and J usage is TRBJ1-1; a weak D match, TRBD1 (5 bases). Trimming cost V 0 bases and J 1 base, with 12 bases left between them. This CDR3 is 16 amino acids long. Germline assignment: CDR1 LGHDT and CDR2 YNNKEL (reference sequence). The chain's CDR3 is CASSQDRRARNTEAFF. The CDR3 DNA follows: TGTGCCAGCAGCCAAGATCGCAGGGCGAGGAACACTGAAGCTTTCTTT.

The rearrangement uses TRBV7-2 and TRBJ1-1; D perhaps matches TRBD1 (6 bases). Trimming removed 0 bases from V and 0 bases from J, with 8 bases in between. Per the germline V gene, CDR1 is SGHTA and CDR2 is FQGNSA. CDR3 length: 15 residues. The CDR3 protein is CASSLAPGVNTEAFF. Written as DNA, the CDR3 is TGTGCCAGCAGCTTAGCGCCAGGGGTGAACACTGAAGCTTTCTTT.

In its sample, this clone was seen a few times. The CDR3 DNA is TGTGCCAGCAGTCCTAGGACAGGGGAAGTCGAGCAGTACTTC. Translated, it gives CASSPRTGEVEQYF. The chain couples TRBV2 to TRBJ2-7; 9 bases fit TRBD1. The germline V gene has CDR1 SNHLY and CDR2 FYNNEI. The CDR3 totals 14 residues. Losses at the gene ends were 5 bases for V and 6 bases for J; bases not matched to a gene: 8.

J is TRBJ1-2 and V is TRBV7-9, with unresolved D. The V end was cut by 5 bases, the J end by 4 bases, with 17 bases between. This CDR3 comprises 15 residues. Germline V gives CDR1 SEHNR, CDR2 FQNEAQ (reference sequence). The CDR3 is CASSPLREDFYGYTF. As DNA, the CDR3 is TGTGCCAGCAGCCCCCTCCGAGAAGATTTCTATGGCTACACCTTC.

Concerning this clone itself: Within the sample, other DNA sequences also encode this same CDR3. The V and J genes are TRBV5-1 and TRBJ1-5, with 7 bases fitting TRBD1. V was pared by 0 bases and J by 3 bases, with 0 bases of the junction left unmatched. Germline V gene lookup returns CDR1 SGHRS and CDR2 YFSETQ. The CDR3 is 14 amino acids. The CDR3 nucleotides are TGCGCCAGCAGCTTGGAGGGGGCCAATCAGCCCCAGCATTTT. As protein: CASSLEGANQPQHF.

J is TRBJ1-4 and V is TRBV9, with no clear D. The V end lost 0 bases, the J end lost 2 bases, and 11 bases lay between the germline ends. This CDR3 is built from 16 residues. CDR1 is SGDLS and CDR2 is YYNGEE in the germline V gene. DNA for the CDR3: TGTGCCAGCAGCGTAGGATACACAAATACTAATGAAAAACTGTTTTTT. It encodes CASSVGYTNTNEKLFF.